This T cell receptor (beta chain) was observed in a study of PD-1 blockade in mismatch repair-deficient tumors. Germline V gives CDR1 KGHSH, CDR2 LQKENI. V was clipped by 6 bases and J by 7 bases; unmatched bases: 7. There are 15 residues in the CDR3. Sequencing used immunoSEQ multiplex PCR; TCRdb keeps in-frame clones, though not all of them. The table records 60,000 to 75,000 clones, around 88% of them present only once. The sequence was obtained from an adult with mismatch repair-deficient cancer. Material: peripheral blood, obtained 52 weeks after starting pembrolizumab. This chain connects TRBV18 to TRBJ1-4, with 11 bases lining up with TRBD1. The CDR3 protein is CASSQTGTGGEKLFF. CDR3 nucleotide sequence: TGTGCCAGCTCTCAAACCGGGACAGGGGGTGAAAAACTGTTTTTT.